Each of the 8 T cell receptor beta chains below was sequenced from the same sample in a study of T cell repertoires in cytomegalovirus infection. These receptors are not linked to any known antigen. TCRdb passed the reads through MiXCR, listing each CDR3 protein once. This table holds about 470,000 distinct CDR3 sequences, about two fifths found once. Sequences were derived from cultured PBMCs, sampled from culture after CMV antigen stimulation. The receptors here all came from a human donor in good health (CMV status not recorded). Some clones in this sample may be carry-over from other donors' samples.

The genes are TRBV20-1 and TRBJ2-1, with D tentatively TRBD2 (6 bases). CDR3 length equals 18 residues. Germline V gene data show CDR1 as DFQATT and CDR2 as SNEGSKA (reference sequence). The ends were cut back, 0 bases at V and 10 bases at J, with 28 bases in the middle. The CDR3 DNA reads TGCAGTGCTAGAGATATGAGCCGCGACAATTCCCGAGCGGGCGAGCAGTTCTTC. Translation gives CSARDMSRDNSRAGEQFF.

CDR3 region: CASSLARSSGTDTQYF. The CDR3 DNA sequence: TGTGCCAGCAGCTTAGCGCGGTCTAGCGGAACAGATACGCAGTATTTT. The chain links TRBV7-2 to TRBJ2-3; 7 bases map to TRBD2. This CDR3 has 16 residues. Germline-derived CDR1 and CDR2 are SGHTA and FQGNSA. J lost 3 bases, V lost 0 bases, and 6 bases had no gene match.

In its sample, this clonotype was seen a few times. The chain recombines TRBV19 with TRBJ1-1; 7 positions match TRBD1. Germline CDR1 reads LNHDA; CDR2 reads SQIVND (reference sequence). This CDR3 is 18 amino acids long. Losses at the gene ends were 3 bases for V and 1 base for J; bases not matched to a gene: 14. The CDR3 reads CASSMLPGQLVGNTEAFF. The DNA of the CDR3 is TGTGCCAGTAGTATGTTACCGGGACAGTTGGTCGGGAACACTGAAGCTTTCTTT.

The chain employs TRBV7-9 and TRBJ2-2; D not resolved. Germline assignment: CDR1 SEHNR and CDR2 FQNEAQ (reference sequence). The germline V and J ends were trimmed by 4 bases and 6 bases, with 6 bases remaining between them. This CDR3 contains 12 residues. The CDR3 loop is CASSWASGELFF. The CDR3 DNA sequence: TGTGCCAGCAGCTGGGCGTCCGGGGAGCTGTTTTTT.

This clonotype occurred a few times. The chain carries TRBV7-2 and TRBJ1-2; D not resolved. The ends were cut back, 0 bases at V and 3 bases at J, with 8 bases in the middle. Germline lookup yields CDR1 SGHTA and CDR2 FQGNSA. CDR3 length: 14 residues. This CDR3 is CASSLAGSHYGYTF. In DNA, the CDR3 is TGTGCCAGCAGCTTAGCTGGCAGTCACTATGGCTACACCTTC.

The V and J genes are TRBV7-6 and TRBJ2-1, with 12 bases lining up with TRBD2. Germline trimming cut 4 bases from V and 3 bases from J; bases unmatched to any gene: 4. Germline values: CDR1 SGHVS, CDR2 FNYEAQ. The length of the CDR3 is 16 residues. The CDR3 sequence is CASSSLLAGGYNEQFF. Written as DNA, the CDR3 is TGTGCCAGCAGCTCCTTACTAGCGGGGGGCTACAATGAGCAGTTCTTC.

The chain is built from TRBV2 and TRBJ2-1; D is unresolved. CDR1 and CDR2 (germline): SNHLY, FYNNEI. The CDR3 consists of 12 residues. Trimming stripped 6 bases from V and 10 bases from J, with 13 bases between. CDR3 DNA sequence: TGTGCCAGCAGGGCCGACTCTCGGGAGCAGTTCTTC. The encoded protein is CASRADSREQFF.

This clonotype appeared a few times. The rearrangement joins TRBV6-5 to TRBJ2-1; possible D gene TRBD2, 6 bases. CDR3 size: 14 residues. Germline values: CDR1 MNHEY, CDR2 SVGAGI. V dropped 7 bases and J dropped 3 bases, with 13 bases sitting between them. CDR3 sequence (DNA): TGTGCCAGCACCCCTACTAGCAACTACAATGAGCAGTTCTTC. Its translation: CASTPTSNYNEQFF.